The rows below give T cell receptor beta chains drawn from one sample of a study of cytomegalovirus exposure and HLA in healthy donors. Measured with immunoSEQ multiplex PCR; TCRdb has only the in-frame clones, and not every one. The sample table sets out over 120,000 clones. The sample taken for sequencing was PBMCs. The receptors stem from a male donor in good health and CMV-seronegative. Both conserved end residues are part of each CDR3.

>TRBV5-1|TRBJ2-5
CASSLRGGQETQYF
>TRBV7-9|TRBJ2-7
CASSLGLGQFYEQYF
>TRBV7-9|TRBJ2-4
CASSDTGGLAKNIQYF
>TRBV6-1|TRBJ1-5
CASSTQTRQPQHF
>TRBV7-9|TRBJ2-7
CASSSEDRGFYEQYF
>TRBV12-5|TRBJ2-7
CASLGQGSTYEQYF
>TRBV4-3|TRBJ1-2
CASSQDQGNYGYTF
>TRBV27|TRBJ2-2
CASSFGGSGELFF
>TRBV5-5|TRBJ1-3
CASSFNPGQGKRNTIYF
>TRBV6-7|TRBJ1-3
CASSYSIAKASSGNTIYF
>TRBV7-6|TRBJ2-3
CASSLAGGLARDTQYF
>TRBV19|TRBJ2-7
CASSSWTGATYEQYF
>TRBV18|TRBJ2-1
CASSPGQGDEQFF
>TRBV2|TRBJ2-7
CASRPDRAGPTFEQYF
>TRBV6-1|TRBJ1-1
CASSEGGWGLAFF
>TRBV30|TRBJ2-7
CAWRAPDSRSYEQYF
>TRBV5-4|TRBJ2-7
CASSFGQGISSYEQYF
>TRBV4-1|TRBJ1-3
CASSLPMGNTIYF
>TRBV4-3|TRBJ2-7
CASSPYTGTYEQYF
>TRBV2|TRBJ2-1
CASSYSGLAGVYNEQFF
>TRBV28|TRBJ2-2
CASSRGGAGTGELFF
>TRBV29-1|TRBJ2-1
CSVEGKQGASYNEQFF
>TRBV7-3|TRBJ2-3
CASSFAGGLDTQYF
>TRBV20-1|TRBJ2-7
CSAGTSYEQYF
>TRBV29-1|TRBJ2-5
CSVEEETGREQYF
>TRBV27|TRBJ2-5
CASGPLSDSQETQYF
>TRBV25-1|TRBJ1-1
CASSEYDYRGGTEAFF
>TRBV19|TRBJ2-1
CASSIVAALAGVQEQFF
>TRBV19|TRBJ1-2
CASSKPFGQLYGYTF
>TRBV2|TRBJ1-2
CASRGDRTDGYTF
>TRBV29-1|TRBJ2-1
CSVERGFAYNEQFF
>TRBV6-6|TRBJ1-1
CASSVTWGGVREAFF
>TRBV5-1|TRBJ2-7
CASSLGAREGIYEQYF
>TRBV19|TRBJ1-2
CASSPGNLVLSYTF
>TRBV20-1|TRBJ2-1
CSAWGGAEQFF
>TRBV6-1|TRBJ2-5
CASSGQGRGETQYF
>TRBV7-2|TRBJ1-2
CAGGDSLLGGYTF
>TRBV29-1|TRBJ2-1
CSFQGPGNEQFF
>TRBV27|TRBJ1-1
CASIQNTEAFF
>TRBV6-1|TRBJ1-1
CASRLTGGSNTEAFF
>TRBV9|TRBJ1-2
CASSADSASGYTF
>TRBV28|TRBJ1-5
CGALSRNQPQHF
>TRBV27|TRBJ1-2
CASSQGGKRTGPNYGYTF
>TRBV11-1|TRBJ1-2
CASSHRGNGYTF
>TRBV6-1|TRBJ1-1
CASSELVPQHLVF